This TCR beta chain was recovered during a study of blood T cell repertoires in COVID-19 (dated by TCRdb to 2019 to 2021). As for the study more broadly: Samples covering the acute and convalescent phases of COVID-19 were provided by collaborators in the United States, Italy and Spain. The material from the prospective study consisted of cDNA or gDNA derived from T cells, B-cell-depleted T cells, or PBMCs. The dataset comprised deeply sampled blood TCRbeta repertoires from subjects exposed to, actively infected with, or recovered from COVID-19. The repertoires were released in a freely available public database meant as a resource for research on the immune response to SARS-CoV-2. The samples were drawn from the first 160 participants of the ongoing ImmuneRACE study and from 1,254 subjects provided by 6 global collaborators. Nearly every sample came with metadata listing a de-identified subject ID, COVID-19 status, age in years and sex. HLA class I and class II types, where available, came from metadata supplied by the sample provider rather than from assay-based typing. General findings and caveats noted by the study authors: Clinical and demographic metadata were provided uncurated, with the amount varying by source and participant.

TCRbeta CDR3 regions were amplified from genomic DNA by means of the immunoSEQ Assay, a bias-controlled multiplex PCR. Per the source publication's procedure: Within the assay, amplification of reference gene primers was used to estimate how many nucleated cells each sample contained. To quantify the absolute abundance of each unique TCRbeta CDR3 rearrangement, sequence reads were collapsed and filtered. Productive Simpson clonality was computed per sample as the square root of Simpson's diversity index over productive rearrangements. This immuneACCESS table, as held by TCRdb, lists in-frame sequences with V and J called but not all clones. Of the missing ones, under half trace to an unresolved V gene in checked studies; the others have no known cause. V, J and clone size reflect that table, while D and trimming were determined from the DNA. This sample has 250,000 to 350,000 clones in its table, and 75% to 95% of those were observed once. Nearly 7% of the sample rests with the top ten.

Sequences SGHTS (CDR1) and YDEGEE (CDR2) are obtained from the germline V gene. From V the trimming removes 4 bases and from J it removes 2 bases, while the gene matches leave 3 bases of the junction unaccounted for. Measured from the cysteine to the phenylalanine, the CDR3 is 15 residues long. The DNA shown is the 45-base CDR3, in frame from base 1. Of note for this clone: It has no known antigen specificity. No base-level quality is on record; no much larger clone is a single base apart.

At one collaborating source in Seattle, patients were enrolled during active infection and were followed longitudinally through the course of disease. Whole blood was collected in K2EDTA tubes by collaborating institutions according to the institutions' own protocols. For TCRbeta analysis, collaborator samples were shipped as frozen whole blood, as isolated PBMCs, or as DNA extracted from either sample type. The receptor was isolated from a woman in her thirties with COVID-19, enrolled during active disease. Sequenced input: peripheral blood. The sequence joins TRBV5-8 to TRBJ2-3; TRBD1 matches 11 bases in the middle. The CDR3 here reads CASSPGQGATDTQYF. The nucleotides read TGTGCCAGCAGCCCCGGACAGGGGGCCACAGATACGCAGTATTTT.